Below, 8 T cell receptor beta chains from the same sample are listed, as sequenced in a study of blood T cells in healthy people across ages. A second PCR, run for about 7 to 11 cycles, used a sample-barcoded 5' primer plus a J-beta primer mix. TCRdb reprocessed the 5' RACE reads via MiXCR and lists one record per CDR3 protein. Among about 1.5 million distinct CDR3 sequences listed, 35% to 45% were seen once. The material sequenced was blood. The receptors here all came from a woman younger than 30 in good health.

This chain joins TRBV6-5 and TRBJ2-1; 7 nucleotides line up with TRBD2. Germline lookup yields CDR1 MNHEY and CDR2 SVGAGI. V shed 0 bases, J shed 4 bases, and the junction held 3 bases outside the gene matches. The CDR3 length is 15 residues. Here the CDR3 DNA reads TGTGCCAGCAGTTACTCCCAGCGGGGATACAATGAGCAGTTCTTC. Translated: CASSYSQRGYNEQFF.

The CDR3: CASSLAQSYNEQFF. The DNA for the CDR3 is TGCGCCAGCAGCTTGGCACAGTCCTACAATGAGCAGTTCTTC. The V gene is TRBV5-1, the J gene TRBJ2-1; D is unclear. The CDR3 is 14 residues long. CDR1 is SGHRS, CDR2 YFSETQ, per germline. V dropped 0 bases and J dropped 1 base, with 5 bases sitting between them.

This clonotype was found a few times. The J gene is TRBJ1-1, the V gene TRBV6-2 or TRBV6-3, with 11 bases fitting TRBD1. The CDR3 consists of 14 residues. CDR1 and CDR2 from the germline V gene are MNHEY and SVGEGT. V dropped 6 bases and J dropped 11; count of bases not matched to a gene: 11. CDR3 nucleotides: TGTGCCAGCAGACTTGGACAGGGGGCGAAGAATGCTTTCTTT. It encodes CASRLGQGAKNAFF.

In regard to this clonotype: At one of its ends the junction is not consistent with the germline gene, which may arise from a read error. Written as DNA, the CDR3 is TGCTGCGTTGGTGGCGGGAGGGCCAGTAGTCCCACCGGGGAGCTGTTTTTT. Amino acids: CCVGGGRASSPTGELFF. The J gene is TRBJ2-2, the V gene TRBV29-1, with 9 bases that match TRBD2. Germline CDR1 SQVTM, CDR2 ANQGSEA. The CDR3 totals 17 residues.

A word on this clonotype: Germline is not matched at one junction end, which may reflect a read error. The genes are TRBV25-1 and TRBJ2-7; 9 bases line up with TRBD1. The J call is doubtful: the DNA matches TRBJ2-5 better. Germline V gene lookup returns CDR1 MGHDK and CDR2 SYGVNS. CDR3 length: 14 residues. The DNA of the CDR3 is TGTGTCAGCAGTGAGGGGACAGGGAAGGAGACCCAGTACTTC. Its translation: CVSSEGTGKETQYF.

The J gene is TRBJ1-5, the V gene TRBV12-3 or TRBV12-4; D is unresolved. This CDR3 spans 13 amino acids. Between the trimmed V and J ends, which lost 5 bases and 7 bases, there was a span of 12 bases. CDR3 DNA sequence: TGTGCCAGCAGTGTTATGACCCAGCAGCCCCAGCATTTT. It yields the protein CASSVMTQQPQHF.

V is TRBV27 and J is TRBJ2-5, with 7 bases lining up with TRBD2. Germline trimming cut 0 bases from V and 11 bases from J; bases unmatched to any gene: 15. Germline CDR1 reads MNHEY; CDR2 reads SMNVEV (reference sequence). This CDR3 is 16 amino acids long. The CDR3 protein is CASSLSWSLAANEQYF. The CDR3 nucleotides are TGTGCCAGCAGTTTATCGTGGAGCCTAGCGGCCAATGAGCAGTACTTC.

The CDR3 nucleotides are TGTGCCAGCAGTTACGTAGGGGGCGACTATAGCAATCAGCCCCAGCATTTT. Its protein product is CASSYVGGDYSNQPQHF. V usage is TRBV6-2 or TRBV6-3 and J usage is TRBJ1-5; 7 bases match TRBD1. There are 17 residues in the CDR3. J was trimmed by 0 bases and V by 2 bases; bases with no gene match: 7. CDR1 and CDR2 (germline): MNHEY, SVGEGT.